These T cell receptor beta chains were read from a single sample in a study of prognosis after radiotherapy for stage I lung cancer. MiXCR was run by TCRdb on the multiplex PCR reads, yielding one entry per CDR3 protein. The table includes over 45,000 distinct CDR3 sequences, about 26% detected once. The sequences come from PBMCs, collected before or after stereotactic body radiation therapy (not recorded which). The receptors were sampled from a donor at least 50 years old with non-small cell lung cancer. The CDR3 runs from the conserved cysteine through the conserved F or W. Fields, in order: J gene, V gene, clone size, D gene, CDR3 DNA, CDR3 protein. D genes are given only for firm matches. Size is stated for part of the rows, as once, few or many counts, or as a class when the clone is expanded.

j_gene: TRBJ1-6
v_gene: TRBV5-5
abundance: many
d_gene: NA
CDR3nt: TGTGCCAGCAGCTTACTCAGGGACCGTTCACCCCTCCACTTT
CDR3aa: CASSLLRDRSPLHF

j_gene: TRBJ1-2
v_gene: TRBV12-3/TRBV12-4
abundance: many
d_gene: NA
CDR3nt: TGTGCCAGCAGTTTTGGGCCTGGCTACACCTTC
CDR3aa: CASSFGPGYTF

j_gene: TRBJ1-1
v_gene: TRBV7-2
abundance: once
d_gene: TRBD1
CDR3nt: TGTGCCAGCAGATTAGACGGACAGGGGGCGAACACAGAAGCTTTCTTT
CDR3aa: CASRLDGQGANTEAFF

j_gene: TRBJ2-2
v_gene: TRBV6-5
abundance: many
d_gene: NA
CDR3nt: TGTGCCAGCAGTTACGTCGCAGGGTTCACCGGGGAGCTGTTTTTT
CDR3aa: CASSYVAGFTGELFF

j_gene: TRBJ2-7
v_gene: TRBV30
abundance: many
d_gene: TRBD1
CDR3nt: TGTGCCGGCTACAGGGGGCGCGAGCAGTACTTC
CDR3aa: CAGYRGREQYF

j_gene: TRBJ1-2
v_gene: TRBV6-4
abundance: many
d_gene: NA
CDR3nt: TGTGCCAGCACCGGTACCGGGAGAACGGGTCACACCTTC
CDR3aa: CASTGTGRTGHTF

j_gene: TRBJ2-1
v_gene: TRBV6-1
abundance: many
d_gene: NA
CDR3nt: TGTGCCAGCAGTGAAGAGACTAGACAGCATGAGCAGTTCTTC
CDR3aa: CASSEETRQHEQFF

j_gene: TRBJ2-3
v_gene: TRBV5-1
abundance: once
d_gene: NA
CDR3nt: TGCGCCAGCAGCCTTGTTGGCGGATGCACAGATACGCAGTATTTT
CDR3aa: CASSLVGGCTDTQYF

j_gene: TRBJ2-7
v_gene: TRBV6-5
abundance: many
d_gene: TRBD2
CDR3nt: TGTGCCAGCAGTTTCCTAGCGGGGGGCAACTACGAGCAGTACTTC
CDR3aa: CASSFLAGGNYEQYF

j_gene: TRBJ2-2
v_gene: TRBV12-3/TRBV12-4
abundance: many
d_gene: TRBD2
CDR3nt: TGTGCCAGCAGTCCCCGGACTAGCGGGGGGTCGGGAGCCGGGGAGCTGTTTTTT
CDR3aa: CASSPRTSGGSGAGELFF

j_gene: TRBJ1-5
v_gene: TRBV28
abundance: many
d_gene: NA
CDR3nt: TGTGCCAGCAGTTTCGTCATAATGGGCCAGCCCCAGCATTTT
CDR3aa: CASSFVIMGQPQHF

j_gene: TRBJ2-1
v_gene: TRBV6-2/TRBV6-3
abundance: many
d_gene: NA
CDR3nt: TGTGCCAGCAGTCCCTACTCCAGCTCCTACAATGAGCAGTTCTTC
CDR3aa: CASSPYSSSYNEQFF

j_gene: TRBJ2-7
v_gene: TRBV6-1
abundance: many
d_gene: TRBD2
CDR3nt: TGTGCCAGCAGTGAACCCGGACTAGCGTCCCCCTACGAGCAGTACTTC
CDR3aa: CASSEPGLASPYEQYF

j_gene: TRBJ2-6
v_gene: TRBV30
abundance: many
d_gene: NA
CDR3nt: TGTGCCTGGAGCGCCGACGAGCCGACCTGGGGTGGGGCCAACGTCCTGACTTTC
CDR3aa: CAWSADEPTWGGANVLTF

j_gene: TRBJ1-3
v_gene: TRBV6-9
abundance: many
d_gene: TRBD1
CDR3nt: TGTGCCAGCAGTTACCCTGCGACAGGGTTTGGAAACACCATATATTTT
CDR3aa: CASSYPATGFGNTIYF

j_gene: TRBJ1-4
v_gene: TRBV5-8
abundance: many
d_gene: NA
CDR3nt: TGTGCCAGCAGCCCGTCGGGGTTCAGGGGTGAAAAACTGTTTTTT
CDR3aa: CASSPSGFRGEKLFF

j_gene: TRBJ2-1
v_gene: TRBV6-1
abundance: many
d_gene: TRBD1
CDR3nt: TGTGCCAGCAGCCACAGGGGGATGGAAAACAATGAGCAGTTCTTC
CDR3aa: CASSHRGMENNEQFF

j_gene: TRBJ2-3
v_gene: TRBV9
abundance: many
d_gene: TRBD1
CDR3nt: TGTGCCAGCAGCTCACACAGGGGAGATACGCAGTATTTT
CDR3aa: CASSSHRGDTQYF

j_gene: TRBJ2-7
v_gene: TRBV2
abundance: NA
d_gene: NA
CDR3nt: TGTACCAGCAGCCCTCTAGGGCAGGTCGCCTACGAGCAGTACTTC
CDR3aa: CTSSPLGQVAYEQYF

j_gene: TRBJ1-1
v_gene: TRBV6-1
abundance: NA
d_gene: TRBD1
CDR3nt: TGTGCCAGCAGTCCGCCGGGACAGGGGAACACTGAAGCTTTCTTT
CDR3aa: CASSPPGQGNTEAFF

j_gene: TRBJ1-1
v_gene: TRBV29-1
abundance: many
d_gene: NA
CDR3nt: TGCAGCGCCAATGGAGCAGGCAACACTGAAGCTTTCTTT
CDR3aa: CSANGAGNTEAFF

j_gene: TRBJ2-6
v_gene: TRBV28
abundance: many
d_gene: NA
CDR3nt: TGTGCCAGCAGTTCTCCGGGCCTGGGAGGGGCCAACGTCCTGACTTTC
CDR3aa: CASSSPGLGGANVLTF

j_gene: TRBJ1-6
v_gene: TRBV19
abundance: many
d_gene: NA
CDR3nt: TGTGCCAGTAGTTTCAGTAGGGGCTTTTCACCCCTCCACTTT
CDR3aa: CASSFSRGFSPLHF

j_gene: TRBJ2-1
v_gene: TRBV10-3
abundance: many
d_gene: TRBD2
CDR3nt: TGTGCCATCAGTGGGACTAGTAGCAGTGAGCAGTTCTTC
CDR3aa: CAISGTSSSEQFF

j_gene: TRBJ2-2
v_gene: TRBV7-9
abundance: many
d_gene: NA
CDR3nt: TGTGCCAGCAGCTTAGGTGGGATGACCGGGGAGCTGTTTTTT
CDR3aa: CASSLGGMTGELFF

j_gene: TRBJ2-5
v_gene: TRBV4-1
abundance: few
d_gene: NA
CDR3nt: TGCGCCAGCAGCCAAGTCGACGGGACCCAGTACTTC
CDR3aa: CASSQVDGTQYF

j_gene: TRBJ1-6
v_gene: TRBV12-3/TRBV12-4
abundance: NA
d_gene: NA
CDR3nt: TGTGACAGCAACTTCAAGGGGCCGAATTCACCCCTCCACTTT
CDR3aa: CDSNFKGPNSPLHF

j_gene: TRBJ2-6
v_gene: TRBV5-1
abundance: many
d_gene: TRBD1
CDR3nt: TGCGCCAGCAGCCGAACAGGGGGCCCTGGGGCCAACGTCCTGACTTTC
CDR3aa: CASSRTGGPGANVLTF

j_gene: TRBJ2-2
v_gene: TRBV6-4
abundance: many
d_gene: NA
CDR3nt: TGTGCCAGCAGTGAACTAGGGGGAGGGGTGGCCGGGGAGCTGTTTTTT
CDR3aa: CASSELGGGVAGELFF

j_gene: TRBJ2-1
v_gene: TRBV20-1
abundance: many
d_gene: TRBD1
CDR3nt: TGCAGTGCTAGGGCACACCTAGGGACAGGAAATGAGCAGTTCTTC
CDR3aa: CSARAHLGTGNEQFF

j_gene: TRBJ2-6
v_gene: TRBV11-1
abundance: many
d_gene: TRBD1
CDR3nt: TGTGCCAGCAGCTCTACAGGGGGTGGGGCCAACGTCCTGACTTTC
CDR3aa: CASSSTGGGANVLTF

j_gene: TRBJ2-1
v_gene: TRBV4-1
abundance: many
d_gene: TRBD1
CDR3nt: TGCGCCAGCAGCCGAGGCCGGGACAGGGCTGGGAATGAGCAGTTCTTC
CDR3aa: CASSRGRDRAGNEQFF

j_gene: TRBJ2-3
v_gene: TRBV19
abundance: many
d_gene: TRBD2
CDR3nt: TGTGCCAGTACCCCTCGGGCTAGCGGGGGGCCGTCCACTTACACAGATACGCAGTATTTT
CDR3aa: CASTPRASGGPSTYTDTQYF